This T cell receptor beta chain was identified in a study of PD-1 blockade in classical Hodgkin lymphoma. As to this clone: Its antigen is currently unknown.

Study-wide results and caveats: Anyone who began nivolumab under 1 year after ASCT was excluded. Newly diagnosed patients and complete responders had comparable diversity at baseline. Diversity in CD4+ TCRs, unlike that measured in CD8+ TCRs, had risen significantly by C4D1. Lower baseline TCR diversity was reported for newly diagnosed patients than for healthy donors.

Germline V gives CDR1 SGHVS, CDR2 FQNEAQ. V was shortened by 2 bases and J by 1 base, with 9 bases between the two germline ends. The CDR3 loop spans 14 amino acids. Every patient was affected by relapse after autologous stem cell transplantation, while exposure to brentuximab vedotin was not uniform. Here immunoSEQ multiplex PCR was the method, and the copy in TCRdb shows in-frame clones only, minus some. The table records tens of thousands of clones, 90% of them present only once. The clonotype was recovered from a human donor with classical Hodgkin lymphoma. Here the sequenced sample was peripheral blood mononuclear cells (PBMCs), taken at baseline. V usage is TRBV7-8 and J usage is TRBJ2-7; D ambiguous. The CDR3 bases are TGTGCCAGCAGCTTACGTACGGGTTCCTACGAGCAGTACTTC. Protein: CASSLRTGSYEQYF.